This T cell receptor beta chain was sequenced for a study of shared clonotypes between healthy human individuals. The material for each subset, its genomic DNA, was split evenly across several immunoSEQ plates. Sequenced by immunoSEQ multiplex PCR; TCRdb stores in-frame clones only, minus some. This table has some 2.1 million clones, 85% to 95% appearing once. Germline values: CDR1 SGHAT, CDR2 FQNNGV. With 3 bases clipped from V and 3 bases from J, the junction kept 1 base outside the gene matches. The CDR3 sequence is 14 residues long. Comment on this clone: What it binds is unknown. The same CDR3 also results from other DNA sequences found in this sample.

General observations from the study: Depth was large, yet rarefaction showed that sorted-subset sequencing was incomplete.

The specimen sequenced was naive CD4+ T cells sorted from blood. The sample's subset: CD45RA+ positively selected. This receptor was obtained from a man younger than 35 in good health. This chain joins TRBV11-2 and TRBJ2-3; 9 bases match TRBD1. CDR3 coding DNA: TGTGCCAGCAGCTTGGACAGGGGTACAGATACGCAGTATTTT. Protein product: CASSLDRGTDTQYF. Complete variable domain (other parts from reference TRBV11-2 and TRBJ2-3): EAGVAQSPRYKIIEKRQSVAFWCNPISGHATLYWYQQILGQGPKLLIQFQNNGVVDDSQLPKDRFSAERLKGVDSTLKIQPAKLEDSAVYLCASSLDRGTDTQYFGPGTRLTVL.